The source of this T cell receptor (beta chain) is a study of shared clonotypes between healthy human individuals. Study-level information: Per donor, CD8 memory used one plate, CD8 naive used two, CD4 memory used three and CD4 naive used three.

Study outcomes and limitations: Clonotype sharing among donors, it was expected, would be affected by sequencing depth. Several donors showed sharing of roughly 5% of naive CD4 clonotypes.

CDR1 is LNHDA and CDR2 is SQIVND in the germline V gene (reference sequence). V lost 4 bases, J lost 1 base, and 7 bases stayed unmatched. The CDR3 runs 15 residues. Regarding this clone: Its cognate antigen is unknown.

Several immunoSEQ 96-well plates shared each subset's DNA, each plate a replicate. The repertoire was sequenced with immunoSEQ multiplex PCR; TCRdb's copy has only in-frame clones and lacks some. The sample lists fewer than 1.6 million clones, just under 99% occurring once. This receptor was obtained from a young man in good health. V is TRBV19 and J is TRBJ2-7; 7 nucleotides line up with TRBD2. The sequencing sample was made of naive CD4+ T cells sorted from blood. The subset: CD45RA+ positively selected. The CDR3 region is CASSSHSGSSYEQYF. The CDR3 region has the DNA TGTGCCAGTAGTAGTCATAGCGGGTCGTCCTACGAGCAGTACTTC.